The present T cell receptor (beta chain) was sequenced within a study of blood T cell repertoires in COVID-19. Overall study: Nucleic acid was either cDNA or gDNA, and it came from T cells, B-cell-depleted T cells, or PBMCs.

During active infection, Seattle patients enrolled and were then monitored through disease. The CDR3 loop spans 14 amino acids. Germline CDR1 reads LGHDT; CDR2 reads YNNKEL (reference sequence). Germline trimming cut 4 bases from V and 8 bases from J; bases unmatched to any gene: 4. Only in-frame clones appear in the TCRdb table, and some are missing; sequencing was by immunoSEQ multiplex PCR. The repertoire includes 200,000 to 300,000 clones, more than 70% of them detected once, and approximately 6% sits in the top ten. The specimen was peripheral blood. The clonotype was recovered from a woman aged 80 or over with COVID-19, enrolled during active disease. J is TRBJ1-6 and V is TRBV3-1 (or the pseudogene TRBV3-2); 8 nucleotides align to TRBD1. The CDR3 protein is CASSPGQGYSPLHF. Here the CDR3 DNA reads TGTGCCAGCAGCCCCGGACAGGGTTATTCACCCCTCCACTTT.